The clone carrying this T cell receptor beta chain has more than one count but fewer than ten. The antigen remains unidentified. Generated by immunoSEQ multiplex PCR, the TCRdb table keeps only in-frame clones and is missing some. The profile shows 70,000 or so clones, 80% of them singletons. These data originate in a study of OX40 agonist ivuxolimab in advanced cancers. Across the study: Patients were given ivuxolimab, an antibody that agonizes OX40 (CD134).

Study conclusions and caveats: CD8+ T cells averaged more expanded clones than CD4+.

The length of the CDR3 is 15 residues. Trimming stripped 0 bases from V and 4 bases from J, with 10 bases between. Looked up from germline, CDR1 is SGHDT and CDR2 is YYEEEE. The sample was CD4+ or CD8+ T cells sorted from blood, taken in a trial of the OX40 agonist ivuxolimab. This receptor was obtained from an adult with an advanced solid tumor such as melanoma, head and neck, liver or kidney cancer. The genes are TRBV5-6 and TRBJ2-2, with D possibly being TRBD2 (5 bases). CDR3 in amino acids: CASSLAGVPTGELFF. CDR3 DNA sequence: TGTGCCAGCAGCTTGGCCGGGGTCCCCACCGGGGAGCTGTTTTTT.